This is a list of T cell receptor beta chains from one sample in a study of CD8 T cells in Susac syndrome. Using its own MiXCR run on the immunoSEQ multiplex PCR reads, TCRdb lists one record per CDR3 protein. The profile covers 300,000 or so distinct CDR3 sequences, with about 92% appearing a single time and more than 0.06% taken by the ten largest. The sequencing input was CD4+ T cells from PBMCs. The origin of the receptors is a human donor with multiple sclerosis. CDR3s include the opening cysteine and the closing phenylalanine or tryptophan. The D gene is left open where the match is weak. Clone size, where shown, is once, few, many, or a class for clones that have expanded.

NA,TRBV19,NA,TRBJ2-7,CASSRHPYEQYF,TGTGCCAGTAGTCGACATCCCTACGAGCAGTACTTC
NA,TRBV30,once,TRBJ2-6,CACTSAEVLTF,TGTGCCTGCACCTCAGCGGAAGTCCTGACTTTC
TRBD2,TRBV6-5,NA,TRBJ2-7,CASSYSRRPTSGSYEQYF,TGTGCCAGCAGTTACTCCCGGCGCCCAACTAGCGGGAGCTACGAGCAGTACTTC
NA,TRBV4-3,NA,TRBJ2-3,CASSLGAGRHSTDTQYF,TGCGCCAGCAGCCTGGGGGCGGGGAGACATAGCACAGATACGCAGTATTTT
NA,TRBV29-1,NA,TRBJ2-1,CTAPGVNEQFF,TGCACAGCCCCAGGGGTTAATGAGCAGTTCTTC
NA,TRBV7-2,NA,TRBJ2-7,CASSLGRRLSSYEQYF,TGTGCCAGCAGCTTGGGTCGGCGACTAAGCTCCTACGAGCAGTACTTC
NA,TRBV7-8,once,TRBJ1-6,CASSLGPKTPLHF,TGTGCCAGCAGCTTAGGTCCCAAAACACCCCTCCACTTT
TRBD1,TRBV20-1,NA,TRBJ2-7,CSARGTGRPEQYF,TGCAGTGCTAGAGGGACAGGGCGTCCCGAGCAGTACTTC
NA,TRBV3-1,few,TRBJ1-2,CASSQAAANYGYTF,TGTGCCAGCAGCCAAGCGGCAGCTAACTATGGCTACACCTTC
TRBD2,TRBV7-3,NA,TRBJ2-3,CASSLTRGGREGTDTQYF,TGTGCCAGCAGCTTAACGCGGGGGGGGCGCGAAGGCACAGATACGCAGTATTTT
NA,TRBV5-1,NA,TRBJ2-7,CASMRGAASYEQYF,TGCGCCAGCATGAGGGGGGCAGCTTCCTACGAGCAGTACTTC
NA,TRBV2,NA,TRBJ2-1,CASTTDPLAYNEQFF,TGTGCCAGCACTACGGACCCCCTAGCCTACAATGAGCAGTTCTTC
NA,TRBV3-1,NA,TRBJ1-1,CASSQMTGEAFF,TGTGCCAGCAGCCAAATGACGGGGGAAGCTTTCTTT
NA,TRBV7-9,NA,TRBJ1-1,CASSLEGLMNTEAFF,TGTGCCAGCAGCTTAGAAGGCTTGATGAACACTGAAGCTTTCTTT
TRBD2,TRBV20-1,NA,TRBJ2-1,CSARDSLRGRRNEQFF,TGCAGTGCTAGAGATTCGCTTCGCGGGAGACGCAATGAGCAGTTCTTC
TRBD1,TRBV20-1,NA,TRBJ2-7,CSATRGRTGYEQYF,TGCAGTGCTACCCGGGGAAGGACAGGGTACGAGCAGTACTTC